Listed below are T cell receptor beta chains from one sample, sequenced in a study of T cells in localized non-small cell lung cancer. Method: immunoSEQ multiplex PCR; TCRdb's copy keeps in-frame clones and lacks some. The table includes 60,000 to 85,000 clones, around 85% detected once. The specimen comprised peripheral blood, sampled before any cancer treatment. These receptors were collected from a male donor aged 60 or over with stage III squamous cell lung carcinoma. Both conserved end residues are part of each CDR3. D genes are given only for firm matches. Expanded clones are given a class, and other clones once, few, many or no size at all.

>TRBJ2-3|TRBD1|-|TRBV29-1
TGCAGCGTTGAAGCGCGGGACAGGGGCACAGATACGCAGTATTTT
CSVEARDRGTDTQYF
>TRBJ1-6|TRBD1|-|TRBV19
TGTGCCAGTAGATCCCAAACAGGGGGTGATAATTCACCCCTCCACTTT
CASRSQTGGDNSPLHF
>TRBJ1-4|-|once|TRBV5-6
TGTGCCAGCAGCTCAAGAGCTTTAGGGGCTAATGAAAAACTGTTTTTT
CASSSRALGANEKLFF
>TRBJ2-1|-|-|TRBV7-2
TGTGCCAGCAGCTTAGGAGGAAGGGATGAGCAGTTCTTC
CASSLGGRDEQFF
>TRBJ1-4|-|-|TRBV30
TGTGCCTGGAGTCCGAGCGTTGGGGCGAACGGAGAAAAACTGTTTTTT
CAWSPSVGANGEKLFF
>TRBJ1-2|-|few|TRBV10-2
TGCGCCAGCAGTGAGTCCCGGAGGGCCCTGGGTTATGGCTACACCTTC
CASSESRRALGYGYTF
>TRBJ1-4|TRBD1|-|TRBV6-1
TGTGCCAGCACCCTCAGGGGGGATAATGAAAAACTGTTTTTT
CASTLRGDNEKLFF
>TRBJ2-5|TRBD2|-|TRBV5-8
TGTGCCAGCAGCTTCGACAGCGGGGAATCCAAGAGGACCCAGTACTTC
CASSFDSGESKRTQYF
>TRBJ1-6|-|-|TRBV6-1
TGTGCCAGCACCCCTTTGACAGTCTTGAGTTCACCCCTCCACTTT
CASTPLTVLSSPLHF
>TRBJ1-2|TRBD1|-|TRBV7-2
TGTGCCAGCTTGATCCCGGGACAGGGGGCGCAGCATGGCTACACCTTC
CASLIPGQGAQHGYTF
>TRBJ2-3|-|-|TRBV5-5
TGTGCCAGCAGCTTGTTCCGGGACCCTGGGGCAGATACGCAGTATTTT
CASSLFRDPGADTQYF
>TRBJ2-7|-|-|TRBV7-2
TGTGCCAGCAGCTTAGTGATCCACGAGCAGTACTTC
CASSLVIHEQYF
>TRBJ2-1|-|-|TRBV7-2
TGTGCCAGCAGCTTAGGACAGCTCCACAATGAGCAGTTCTTC
CASSLGQLHNEQFF
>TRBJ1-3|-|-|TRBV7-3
TGTGCCAGCAGCTCCGGATCCGGAAACACCATATATTTT
CASSSGSGNTIYF
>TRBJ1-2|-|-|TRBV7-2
TGTGCCAGCAGAATGCCGACATTCTATGGCTACACCTTC
CASRMPTFYGYTF
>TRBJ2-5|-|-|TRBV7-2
TGTGCCAGCAGCTTGGAGCGAGAGACCCAGTACTTC
CASSLERETQYF
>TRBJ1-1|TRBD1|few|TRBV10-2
TGCGCCAGCATTAAGGACAGGTTGAACACTGAAGCTTTCTTT
CASIKDRLNTEAFF
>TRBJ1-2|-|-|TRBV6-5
TGTGCCAGCAGTTACTCAGCAAGCCTCTATGGCTACACCTTC
CASSYSASLYGYTF
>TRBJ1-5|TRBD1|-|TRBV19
TGTGCCAGTAGTACGTACACAGGGGATCAGCCCCAGCATTTT
CASSTYTGDQPQHF
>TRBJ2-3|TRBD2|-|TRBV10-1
TGCGCCAGCAGTGAGGGCGGGACTAGCGGCTCGCAGTATTTT
CASSEGGTSGSQYF
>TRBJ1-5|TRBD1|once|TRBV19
TGTACCAGTAGTCCCGGGACAGTTAGCAATCAGCCCCAGCATTTT
CTSSPGTVSNQPQHF
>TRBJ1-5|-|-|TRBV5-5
TGTGCCAGCAGCGGGGATCCTGAATTAAATAGCAATCAGCCCCAGCATTTT
CASSGDPELNSNQPQHF
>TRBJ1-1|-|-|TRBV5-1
TGCGCCAGCAGCTTGGTAGGGGCTGACACTGAAGCTTTCTTT
CASSLVGADTEAFF
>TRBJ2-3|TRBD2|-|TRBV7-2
TGTGCCAGCAGCTTAGCCGGGGGGGCTACAGATACGCAGTATTTT
CASSLAGGATDTQYF
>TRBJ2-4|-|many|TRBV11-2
TGTGCCAGCAGCTTAGGCCCCCGGGGGCAGGACATTCAGTACTTC
CASSLGPRGQDIQYF
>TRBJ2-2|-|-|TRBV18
TGTGCCAGCTCACCGGTGGCAGGAACCGGGGAGCTGTTTTTT
CASSPVAGTGELFF
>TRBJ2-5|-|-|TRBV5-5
TGTGCCAGCAGCCCGGACCCGTACCAAGAGACCCAGTACTTC
CASSPDPYQETQYF
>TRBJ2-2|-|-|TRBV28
TGTGCCAGCGTACGAGGAGGGGGCAGTCGAACCGGGGAGCTGTTTTTT
CASVRGGGSRTGELFF
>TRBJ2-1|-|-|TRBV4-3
TGCGCCAGCAGCCAAGATCGCCCAGGGGTCCCCTACAATGAGCAGTTCTTC
CASSQDRPGVPYNEQFF
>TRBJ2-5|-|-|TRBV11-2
TGTGCCAGCAGCCCAGTGGGGGGCGCGTGGCAAGAGACCCAGTACTTC
CASSPVGGAWQETQYF
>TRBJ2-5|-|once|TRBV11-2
TGTGCCAGCAGCTTAGAGGCGGAGACCCAGTACTTC
CASSLEAETQYF
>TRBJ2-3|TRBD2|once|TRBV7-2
TGTGCCAGCAGCTCCCGACTAGCCCACACAGATACGCAGTATTTT
CASSSRLAHTDTQYF
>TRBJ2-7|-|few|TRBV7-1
TGTGCCAGCAGCCCCCGAGGGGGCTCCTACGAGCAGTACTTC
CASSPRGGSYEQYF
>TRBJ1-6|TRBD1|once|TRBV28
TGTGCCAGCAGTTTACACAGGGGTGGATCACCCCTCCACTTT
CASSLHRGGSPLHF
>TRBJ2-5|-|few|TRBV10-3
TGTGCCATCAGTGAGTCGACGGTCTCCGGTGGGGAGACCCAGTACTTC
CAISESTVSGGETQYF
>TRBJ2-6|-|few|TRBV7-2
TGTGCCAGCAGCCCCCGGGTTTCTGGGGCCAACGTCCTGACTTTC
CASSPRVSGANVLTF
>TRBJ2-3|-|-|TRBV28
TGTGCCAGCACTCCGCAGGGCCGATATACGCAGTATTTT
CASTPQGRYTQYF
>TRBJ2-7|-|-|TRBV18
TGTGCCAGCTCACCCCCGGGCTCCTACGAGCAGTACTTC
CASSPPGSYEQYF
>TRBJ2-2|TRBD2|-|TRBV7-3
TGTGCCAGCAGCCGCCCAGCGGGGCATTCGAACACCGGGGAGCTGTTTTTT
CASSRPAGHSNTGELFF
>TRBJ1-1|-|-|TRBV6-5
TGTGCCAGCATAAGAACCCGGGGCGATGGCCAAGCTTTCTTT
CASIRTRGDGQAFF
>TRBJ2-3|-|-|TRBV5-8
TGTGCCAGCAGCTTTGGGTTCGTGGGCGGAGATACGCAGTATTTT
CASSFGFVGGDTQYF
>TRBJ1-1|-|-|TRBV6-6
TGTGCCAGCAGTCCCGCAAAGGGGATGAACACTGAAGCTTTCTTT
CASSPAKGMNTEAFF
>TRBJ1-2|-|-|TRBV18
TGTGCCAGCTCACCCGGGCAAGGGCGAGACGGCTACACCTTC
CASSPGQGRDGYTF
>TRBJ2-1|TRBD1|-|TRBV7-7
TGTGCTAGCAGCCCGGGACAGATCAATGAGCAGTTCTTC
CASSPGQINEQFF
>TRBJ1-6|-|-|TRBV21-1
TGTGCCAGCAGCAAAGAGAGGGGCAGGGGTTATTCACCCCTCCACTTT
CASSKERGRGYSPLHF
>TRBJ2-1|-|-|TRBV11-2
TGTGCCAGCAGCCATCCGTTGGTTACCTACAATGAGCAGTTCTTC
CASSHPLVTYNEQFF
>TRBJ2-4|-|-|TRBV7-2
TGTGCCAGCAGCTTAGAAGCGGGAGCCAAAAACATTCAGTACTTC
CASSLEAGAKNIQYF
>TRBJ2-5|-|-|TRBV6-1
TGTGCCAGCAGTGGAAGGGGCCGGGAGACCCAGTACTTC
CASSGRGRETQYF
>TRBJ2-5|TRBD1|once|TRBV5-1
TGCGCCAGCAGACTAGGGACAGCTCAAGAGACCCAGTACTTC
CASRLGTAQETQYF